Listed here are 2 T cell receptor beta chains from one sample, sequenced in a study of T cell responses to AZD1222 COVID-19 vaccine. TCRdb's copy holds only in-frame clones and misses some; the assay was immunoSEQ multiplex PCR. In the table there are 200,000 or so clones, approximately 94% of which are singletons. The sample consisted of peripheral blood, taken on day 0 of AZD1222 vaccination. The origin of the receptors is an adult in good health.

This chain links TRBV5-4 with TRBJ1-6; TRBD1 matches at 8 bases. Unmatched junction bases numbered 6, after V lost 4 bases and J lost 6 bases. The germline V gene encodes CDR1 SGHNT and CDR2 YYREEE (reference sequence). There are 15 residues in the CDR3. CDR3 sequence (DNA): TGTGCCAGCAGCACGGACAGGGCGGCTAATTCACCCCTCCACTTT. As protein: CASSTDRAANSPLHF.

The V and J genes are TRBV3-1 (or the pseudogene TRBV3-2) and TRBJ2-7; a weak D match, TRBD2 (5 bases). CDR1 and CDR2 from the germline V gene are LGHDT and YNNKEL (reference sequence). Trimming removed 8 bases from V and 7 bases from J, with 21 bases in between. This CDR3 is built from 14 residues. DNA of the CDR3: TGTGCCAGCGGAGCGGTGGTCTCAAAGGGAGAGCAGTACTTC. The encoded protein is CASGAVVSKGEQYF.